Below are 20 T cell receptor beta chains sequenced from a single sample in a study of blood T cell repertoires in COVID-19. The method was immunoSEQ multiplex PCR; TCRdb's version includes in-frame clones alone and lacks a portion of them. The table has 70,000 to 95,000 clones, roughly nine tenths seen once. The sequencing input was peripheral blood. All receptors come from a man aged 50-59 years with COVID-19, enrolled during active disease.

The V call is TRBV18, the J call TRBJ1-1; no definite D call. Germline assignment: CDR1 KGHSH and CDR2 LQKENI. Trimming removed 3 bases at V and 5 bases at J, with 7 bases between. The CDR3 contains 12 residues. The CDR3: CASSPSGTEAFF. In nucleotides, the CDR3 is TGTGCCAGCTCACCGTCGGGAACTGAAGCTTTCTTT. Full variable domain (remainder filled in from reference TRBV18 and TRBJ1-1): NAGVMQNPRHLVRRRGQEARLRCSPMKGHSHVYWYRQLPEEGLKFMVYLQKENIIDESGMPKERFSAEFPKEGPSILRIQQVVRGDSAAYFCASSPSGTEAFFGQGTRLTVV.

The chain carries TRBV7-2 and TRBJ2-1, with 7 positions matching TRBD1. The trim removed 2 bases at V and 1 base at J, leaving 2 bases unmatched. CDR1 is SGHTA, CDR2 FQGNSA, per germline. The CDR3 runs 15 residues. The CDR3 here is CASSLSGGSYNEQFF. The CDR3 coding sequence is TGTGCCAGCAGCTTATCAGGGGGTTCCTACAATGAGCAGTTCTTC. The full variable domain, rest sourced from reference TRBV7-2 and TRBJ2-1, is GAGVSQSPSNKVTEKGKDVELRCDPISGHTALYWYRQSLGQGLEFLIYFQGNSAPDKSGLPSDRFSAERTGGSVSTLTIQRTQQEDSAVYLCASSLSGGSYNEQFFGPGTRLTVL.

The chain recombines TRBV5-1 with TRBJ1-5, with D possibly TRBD1 on 6 matching bases. V was pared by 0 bases and J by 1 base, with 8 bases between. The CDR3 totals 15 residues. The V gene's germline CDR1 is SGHRS and CDR2 YFSETQ. Written as DNA, the CDR3 is TGCGCCAGCAGCTTGGAGGGGGGGAGCAATCAGCCCCAGCATTTT. Translating gives CASSLEGGSNQPQHF.

This chain joins TRBV28 and TRBJ2-3; 10 bases agree with TRBD2. CDR1 and CDR2 (germline): MDHEN, SYDVKM. This CDR3 has 16 residues. Trimming removed 5 bases from V and 2 bases from J; junction bases left unmatched: 7. As DNA, the CDR3 is TGTGCCAGCAGTCTACCCGGGACTAGCGTCACAGATACGCAGTATTTT. Amino acid sequence: CASSLPGTSVTDTQYF.

The chain uses TRBV7-9 and TRBJ2-7; 7 nucleotides line up with TRBD1. The CDR3 consists of 14 residues. Losses at the gene ends were 0 bases for V and 6 bases for J; bases not matched to a gene: 5. Germline-derived CDR1 and CDR2 are SEHNR and FQNEAQ (reference sequence). Written as DNA, the CDR3 is TGTGCCAGCAGCTTAGCAGACGGGACAGTCGAGCAGTACTTC. Protein product: CASSLADGTVEQYF.

The rearrangement uses TRBV5-1 and TRBJ2-7, with TRBD1 matching over 9 bases. Trimming took 6 bases from V and 3 from J; bases not matched to a gene: 4. This CDR3 comprises 13 residues. Germline CDR1 and CDR2: SGHRS and YFSETQ. The CDR3 loop is CASTGQGFYEQYF. The CDR3 DNA sequence: TGCGCCAGCACGGGACAGGGTTTCTACGAGCAGTACTTC.

This clone was detected only once. The rearrangement joins TRBV21-1 to TRBJ2-7; no check of the table's D call, TRBD1, against the DNA was made. TRBV21-1 is marked as a pseudogene. This CDR3 is 15 amino acids long. CDR3 DNA sequence: TGTGCCAGCAGCAAACTGGGGCAGTTGGTCCGCGAGCAGTACTTC. It codes for CASSKLGQLVREQYF.

This sequence joins TRBV19 and TRBJ1-4; 8 positions match TRBD1. The CDR3 is 14 residues long. The germline CDR1 and CDR2 sequences are LNHDA and SQIVND (reference sequence). V gave up 6 bases and J gave up 0 bases; unmatched junction bases: 0. In nucleotides, the CDR3 is TGTGCCAGTAGGGACAGGGCAACTAATGAAAAACTGTTTTTT. It yields the protein CASRDRATNEKLFF.

The chain has TRBV7-3 and TRBJ1-1, with D perhaps TRBD1 (6 bases). This CDR3 spans 13 amino acids. The V gene's germline CDR1 is SGHTA and CDR2 FQGTGA. V was clipped by 6 bases and J by 4 bases, with 12 bases between them. Written as DNA, the CDR3 is TGTGCCAGCAGTCCCGGGACAATCACTGAAGCTTTCTTT. Encoded protein: CASSPGTITEAFF.

This chain links TRBV4-2 with TRBJ2-5; D is possibly TRBD2 (6 bases). The CDR3 is 17 residues long. The germline CDR1 and CDR2 sequences are LGHNA and YNFKEQ. The germline V and J ends were trimmed by 4 bases and 5 bases, with 23 bases remaining between them. CDR3 sequence reads: CASSRSVRSGGMETQYF. The CDR3, as DNA: TGTGCCAGCAGCCGGTCGGTGAGGAGCGGAGGGATGGAGACCCAGTACTTC.

This clone was seen repeatedly, ten times or more. The chain uses TRBV5-1 and TRBJ1-1, with 7 bases fitting TRBD1. The V and J ends lost 4 bases and 6 bases, in that order; junction bases with no gene match: 9. The germline CDR1 and CDR2 sequences are SGHRS and YFSETQ. The CDR3 has 14 residues. CDR3 amino acids: CASSTGQVVAEAFF. CDR3 sequence (DNA): TGCGCCAGCAGCACCGGACAGGTGGTCGCTGAAGCTTTCTTT.

The genes are TRBV3-1 (or the pseudogene TRBV3-2) and TRBJ2-7; D remains ambiguous. The germline V gene encodes CDR1 LGHDT and CDR2 YNNKEL (reference sequence). Trimming pared 3 bases from V and 3 bases from J, leaving 3 bases between. CDR3 length: 11 amino acids. Here the CDR3 reads CASSHSYEQYF. CDR3 DNA: TGTGCCAGCAGCCATAGCTACGAGCAGTACTTC.

This chain joins TRBV6-5 and TRBJ1-4; perhaps TRBD1 as D (6 bases). The CDR3 consists of 14 residues. The V end was cut by 6 bases, the J end by 10 bases, with 18 bases between. Germline V gene sequence: CDR1 MNHEY, CDR2 SVGAGI. CDR3 protein: CASSNRVGERKLFF. The CDR3 DNA is TGTGCCAGCAGCAACAGGGTAGGGGAGCGAAAACTGTTTTTT.

V and J are TRBV4-1 and TRBJ1-2; D may be TRBD1 (5 bases). Deletions cut 4 bases from V and 5 bases from J, with 20 bases between. The CDR3 is 16 amino acids. Germline values: CDR1 MGHRA, CDR2 YSYEKL. The CDR3 DNA reads as TGCGCCAGCAGCCGGCCCCCCCAGGGAGGTAATTATGGCTACACCTTC. Translating gives CASSRPPQGGNYGYTF.

A note on this clone: Distinct nucleotide sequences in the sample also encode this CDR3. J is TRBJ2-7 and V is TRBV18, with 7 bases lining up with TRBD1. The germline CDR1 and CDR2 sequences are KGHSH and LQKENI. CDR3 length: 13 residues. J was trimmed by 2 bases and V by 3 bases; bases with no gene match: 1. CDR3 region: CASSPGQTYEQYF. The CDR3 DNA sequence: TGTGCCAGCTCACCGGGACAGACCTACGAGCAGTACTTC.

Concerning this clone itself: Its ends do not fully match the called genes, so a read error is possible. The chain recombines TRBV6-2 or TRBV6-3 with TRBJ1-5; D is ambiguous. This CDR3 comprises 18 residues. Per germline, CDR1 MNHEY and CDR2 SVGEGT. The CDR3 region is CASSNSIHTVDRYQPQHF. The DNA for the CDR3 is TGTGCCAGCAGTAACTCGATCCATACAGTAGATAGATATCAGCCCCAGCATTTT.

CDR3 amino acids: CASSPTVNATNEKLFF. The CDR3, as DNA: TGTGCCAGCAGTCCTACCGTTAATGCAACTAATGAAAAACTGTTTTTT. The V call is TRBV28, the J call TRBJ1-4; no firm D call. The CDR3 runs 16 residues. V dropped 5 bases and J dropped 0 bases, with 13 bases sitting between them. CDR1 and CDR2 (germline): MDHEN, SYDVKM. Based on the CDR3 plus reference TRBV28 and TRBJ1-4, the full variable domain is DVKVTQSSRYLVKRTGEKVFLECVQDMDHENMFWYRQDPGLGLRLIYFSYDVKMKEKGDIPEGYSVSREKKERFSLILESASTNQTSMYLCASSPTVNATNEKLFFGSGTQLSVL.

This chain links TRBV5-8 with TRBJ1-5, with a weak D call TRBD1 (5 bases). This CDR3 region has 14 residues. Trimming removed 0 bases at V and 3 bases at J, with 7 bases between. Germline CDR1 is SGHTS and CDR2 is YDEGEE. The CDR3 is CASSLGQINQPQHF. In nucleotides, the CDR3 is TGTGCCAGCAGCTTGGGACAGATCAATCAGCCCCAGCATTTT.

The chain recombines TRBV4-1 with TRBJ2-3; the D gene is possibly TRBD2 (5 bases). Trimming shortened V by 0 bases and J by 6 bases, and 10 bases separated the two germline ends. From germline, CDR1 is MGHRA and CDR2 YSYEKL. The CDR3 is made up of 14 amino acids. The CDR3 sequence is CASSQDGRRDTQYF. In DNA form, the CDR3 reads TGCGCCAGCAGCCAAGATGGTAGGAGGGATACGCAGTATTTT.

The chain employs TRBV18 and TRBJ2-3, with a tentative D call TRBD2 (6 bases). V was trimmed by 1 base and J by 1 base, leaving 18 bases between them. This CDR3 contains 18 residues. Germline CDR1 KGHSH, CDR2 LQKENI. CDR3 loop: CASSPRRGNDGGTDTQYF. The CDR3 region has the DNA TGTGCCAGCTCACCACGGCGGGGAAACGACGGAGGCACAGATACGCAGTATTTT.